This TCR beta chain was recovered during a study of cytomegalovirus exposure and HLA in healthy donors. It was with 60 Vbeta and 13 Jbeta primers that the PCR ran. The assay was immunoSEQ multiplex PCR, and TCRdb's table has in-frame clones only and misses some. The sample records about 110,000 clones, over 70% being singletons. On this clone itself: Its antigen is not known.

General study results and limits: An apparent linkage of common viral pathogens to several of the most significant clusters emerged in a later analysis. Some V segments, including TRBV6-2 and TRBV6-3, were excluded as indistinguishable. The study assumed roughly uniform donor sequencing depth for presence/absence analyses. Fewer N-insertions (relative to the approximately 670-donor mean) were reportedly seen in an Asian-associated ancestry cluster in a later analysis.

V lost 4 bases to trimming and J lost 3 bases; unmatched junction nucleotides: 4. The CDR3 contains 14 residues. CDR1 is LNHDA and CDR2 is SQIVND in the germline V gene (reference sequence). Sequenced material: PBMCs. The chain carries TRBV19 and TRBJ1-1; 8 bases line up with TRBD1. The TCR comes from a man aged 25-45 years in good health and CMV-seronegative. CDR3 residues: CASSTTTGDTEAFF. CDR3 bases: TGTGCCAGTAGTACGACGACAGGGGACACTGAAGCTTTCTTT.